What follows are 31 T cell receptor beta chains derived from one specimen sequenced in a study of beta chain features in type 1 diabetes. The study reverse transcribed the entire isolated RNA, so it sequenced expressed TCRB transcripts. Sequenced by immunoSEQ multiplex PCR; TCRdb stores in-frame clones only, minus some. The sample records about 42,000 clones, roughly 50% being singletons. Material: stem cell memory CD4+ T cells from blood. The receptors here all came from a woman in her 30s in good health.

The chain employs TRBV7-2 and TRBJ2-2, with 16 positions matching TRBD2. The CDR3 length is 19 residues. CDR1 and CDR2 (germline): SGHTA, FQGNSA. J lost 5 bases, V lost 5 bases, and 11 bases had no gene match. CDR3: CASSPTPGLAGGETGELFF. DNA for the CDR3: TGTGCCAGCAGCCCAACGCCGGGACTAGCGGGAGGGGAGACCGGGGAGCTGTTTTTT.

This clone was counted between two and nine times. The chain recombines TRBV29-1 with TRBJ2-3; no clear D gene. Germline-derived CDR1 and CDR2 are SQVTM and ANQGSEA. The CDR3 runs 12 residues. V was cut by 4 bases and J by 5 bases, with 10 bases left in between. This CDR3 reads CSVGLGIDTQYF. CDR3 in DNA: TGCAGCGTTGGGCTAGGAATAGATACGCAGTATTTT.

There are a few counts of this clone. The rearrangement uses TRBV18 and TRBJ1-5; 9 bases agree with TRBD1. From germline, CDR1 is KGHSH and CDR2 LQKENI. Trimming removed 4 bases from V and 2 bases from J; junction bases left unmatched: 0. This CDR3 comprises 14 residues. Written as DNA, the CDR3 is TGTGCCAGCTCACGGGACAGGGGCAATCAGCCCCAGCATTTT. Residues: CASSRDRGNQPQHF.

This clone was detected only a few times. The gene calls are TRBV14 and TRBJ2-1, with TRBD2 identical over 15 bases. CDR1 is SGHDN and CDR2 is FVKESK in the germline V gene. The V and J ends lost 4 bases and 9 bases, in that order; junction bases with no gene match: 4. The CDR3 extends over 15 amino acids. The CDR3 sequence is CASSRGLAGGGEQFF. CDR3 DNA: TGTGCCAGCAGCCGCGGACTAGCGGGAGGGGGTGAGCAGTTCTTC.

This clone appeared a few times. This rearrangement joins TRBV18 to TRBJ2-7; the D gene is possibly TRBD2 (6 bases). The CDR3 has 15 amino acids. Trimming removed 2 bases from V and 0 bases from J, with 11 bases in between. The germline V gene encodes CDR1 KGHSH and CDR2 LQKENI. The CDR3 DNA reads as TGTGCCAGCTCACCATACGGAGGGAGCTCCTACGAGCAGTACTTC. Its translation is CASSPYGGSSYEQYF.

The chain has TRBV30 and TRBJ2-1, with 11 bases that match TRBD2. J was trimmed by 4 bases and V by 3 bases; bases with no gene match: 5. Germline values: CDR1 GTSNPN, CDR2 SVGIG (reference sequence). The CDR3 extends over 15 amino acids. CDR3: CAWSQTSGTYNEQFF. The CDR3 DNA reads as TGTGCCTGGAGCCAGACTAGCGGGACATACAATGAGCAGTTCTTC.

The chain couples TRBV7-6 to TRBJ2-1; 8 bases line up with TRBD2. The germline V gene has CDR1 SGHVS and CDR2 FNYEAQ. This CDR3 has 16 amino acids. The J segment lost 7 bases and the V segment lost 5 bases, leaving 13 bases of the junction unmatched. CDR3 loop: CASSEESSGIGNEQFF. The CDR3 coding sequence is TGTGCCAGCAGCGAGGAGAGTAGCGGGATCGGTAATGAGCAGTTCTTC.

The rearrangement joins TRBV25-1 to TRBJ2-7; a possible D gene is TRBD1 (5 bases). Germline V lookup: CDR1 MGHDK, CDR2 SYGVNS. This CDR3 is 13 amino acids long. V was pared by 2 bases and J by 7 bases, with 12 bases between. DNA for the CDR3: TGTGCCAGCAGTGAAACAACGAAGGGGGAGCAGTACTTC. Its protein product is CASSETTKGEQYF.

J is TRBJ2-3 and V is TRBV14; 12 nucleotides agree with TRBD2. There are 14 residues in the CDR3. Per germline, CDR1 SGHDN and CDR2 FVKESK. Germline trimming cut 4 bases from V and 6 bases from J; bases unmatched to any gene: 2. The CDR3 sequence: CASSPTSGSDTQYF. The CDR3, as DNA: TGTGCCAGCAGCCCGACTAGCGGGAGCGATACGCAGTATTTT.

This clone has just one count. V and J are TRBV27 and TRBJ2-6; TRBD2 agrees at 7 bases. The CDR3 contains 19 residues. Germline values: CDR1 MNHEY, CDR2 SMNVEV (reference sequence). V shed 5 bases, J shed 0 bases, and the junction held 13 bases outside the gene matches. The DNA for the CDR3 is TGTGCCAGCAGTGCAATTACCGGGACTATCTACTCTGGGGCCAACGTCCTGACTTTC. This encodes CASSAITGTIYSGANVLTF.

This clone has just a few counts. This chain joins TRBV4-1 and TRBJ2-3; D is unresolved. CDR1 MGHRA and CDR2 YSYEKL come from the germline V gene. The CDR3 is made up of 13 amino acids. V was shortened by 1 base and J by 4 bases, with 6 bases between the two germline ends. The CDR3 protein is CASSQVIPDTQYF. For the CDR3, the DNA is TGCGCCAGCAGCCAAGTTATCCCAGATACGCAGTATTTT.

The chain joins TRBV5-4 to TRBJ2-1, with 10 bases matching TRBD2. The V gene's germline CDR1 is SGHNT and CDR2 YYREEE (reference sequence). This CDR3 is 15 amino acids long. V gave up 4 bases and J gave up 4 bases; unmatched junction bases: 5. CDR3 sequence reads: CASSPGLADYNEQFF. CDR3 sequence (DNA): TGTGCCAGCAGCCCTGGACTAGCGGATTACAATGAGCAGTTCTTC. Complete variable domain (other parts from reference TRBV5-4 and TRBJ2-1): ETGVTQSPTHLIKTRGQQVTLRCSSQSGHNTVSWYQQALGQGPQFIFQYYREEENGRGNFPPRFSGLQFPNYSSELNVNALELDDSALYLCASSPGLADYNEQFFGPGTRLTVL.

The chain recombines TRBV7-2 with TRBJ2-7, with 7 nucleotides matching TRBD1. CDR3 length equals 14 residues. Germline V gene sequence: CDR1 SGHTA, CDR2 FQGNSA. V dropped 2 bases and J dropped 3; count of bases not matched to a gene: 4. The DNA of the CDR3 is TGTGCCAGCAGCTTATCAGGACAGGACTACGAGCAGTACTTC. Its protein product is CASSLSGQDYEQYF.

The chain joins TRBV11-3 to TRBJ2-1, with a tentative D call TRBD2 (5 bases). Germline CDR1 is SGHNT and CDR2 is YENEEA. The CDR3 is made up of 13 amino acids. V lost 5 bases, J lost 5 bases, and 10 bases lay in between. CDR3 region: CASSRSGNNEQFF. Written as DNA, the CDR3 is TGTGCCAGCAGCCGCAGCGGAAACAATGAGCAGTTCTTC.

CDR3 in amino acids: CASSTGQGTNEQFF. The CDR3 bases are TGCGCCAGCAGCACGGGACAGGGTACGAATGAGCAGTTCTTC. This rearrangement joins TRBV5-1 to TRBJ2-1; TRBD1 matches at 9 bases. V shed 4 bases and J 7 bases; nucleotides not matched to a gene: 6. The CDR3 is 14 residues long. Per the germline V gene, CDR1 is SGHRS and CDR2 is YFSETQ.

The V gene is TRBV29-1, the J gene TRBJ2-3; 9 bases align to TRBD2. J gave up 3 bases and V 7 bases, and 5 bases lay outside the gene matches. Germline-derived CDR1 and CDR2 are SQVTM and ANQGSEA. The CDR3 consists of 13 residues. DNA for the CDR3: TGCAGCGCCGAGACTAGCGGAACAGATACGCAGTATTTT. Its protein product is CSAETSGTDTQYF.

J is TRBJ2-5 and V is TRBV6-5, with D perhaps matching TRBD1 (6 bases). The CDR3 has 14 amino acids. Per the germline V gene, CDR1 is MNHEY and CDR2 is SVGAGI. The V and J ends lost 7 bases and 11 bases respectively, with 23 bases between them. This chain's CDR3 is CASKGTIGGYSQYF. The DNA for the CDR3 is TGTGCCAGCAAAGGGACGATAGGGGGATACAGTCAGTACTTC.

CDR3 DNA sequence: TGCAGCGTTGTCCGGGACAGGGGAACGTACGAGCAGTACTTC. It specifies CSVVRDRGTYEQYF. The chain links TRBV29-1 to TRBJ2-7, with 10 bases fitting TRBD1. Germline V gene sequence: CDR1 SQVTM, CDR2 ANQGSEA. This CDR3 has 14 residues. With 4 bases clipped from V and 4 bases from J, the junction kept 7 bases outside the gene matches.

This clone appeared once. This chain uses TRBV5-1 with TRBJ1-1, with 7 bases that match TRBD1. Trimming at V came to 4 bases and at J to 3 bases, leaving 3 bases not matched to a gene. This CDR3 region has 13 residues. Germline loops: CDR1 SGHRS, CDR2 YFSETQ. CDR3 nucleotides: TGCGCCAGCAGCAAAGGACAGGACACTGAAGCTTTCTTT. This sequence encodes CASSKGQDTEAFF.

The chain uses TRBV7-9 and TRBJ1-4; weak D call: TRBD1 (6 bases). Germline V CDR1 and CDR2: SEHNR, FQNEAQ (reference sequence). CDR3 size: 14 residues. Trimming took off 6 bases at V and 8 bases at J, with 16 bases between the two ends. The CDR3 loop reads CASSPQGLGEKLFF. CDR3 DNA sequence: TGTGCCAGCAGTCCCCAGGGGCTTGGGGAAAAACTGTTTTTT.

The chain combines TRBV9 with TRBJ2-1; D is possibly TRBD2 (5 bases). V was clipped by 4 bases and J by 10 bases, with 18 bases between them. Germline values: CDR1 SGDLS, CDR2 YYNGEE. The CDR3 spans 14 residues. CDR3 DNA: TGTGCCAGCAGCCCTACGGTCCGGGAAAGGGAGCAGTTCTTC. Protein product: CASSPTVREREQFF.

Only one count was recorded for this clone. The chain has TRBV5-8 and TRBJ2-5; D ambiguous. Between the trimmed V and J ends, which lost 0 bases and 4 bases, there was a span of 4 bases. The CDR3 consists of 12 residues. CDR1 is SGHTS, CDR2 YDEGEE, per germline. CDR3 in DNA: TGTGCCAGCAGCTTGGCGAGAGAGACCCAGTACTTC. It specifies CASSLARETQYF. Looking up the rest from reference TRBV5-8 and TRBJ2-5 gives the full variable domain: EAGVTQSPTHLIKTRGQQATLRCSPISGHTSVYWYQQALGLGLQFLLWYDEGEERNRGNFPPRFSGRQFPNYSSELNVNALELEDSALYLCASSLARETQYFGPGTRLLVL.

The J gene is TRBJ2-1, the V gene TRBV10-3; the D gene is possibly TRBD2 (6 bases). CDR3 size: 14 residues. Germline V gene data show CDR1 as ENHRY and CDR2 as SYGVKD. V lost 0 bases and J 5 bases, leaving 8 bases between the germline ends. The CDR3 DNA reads TGTGCCATCAGTGAGTCAGGCGGGAACAATGAGCAGTTCTTC. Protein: CAISESGGNNEQFF.

CDR3 sequence reads: CASSVAETTRGGYTF. DNA for the CDR3: TGTGCCAGCTCAGTCGCGGAGACCACCCGGGGTGGCTACACCTTC. This chain connects TRBV18 to TRBJ1-2; D gene uncertain. This CDR3 spans 15 amino acids. In germline, CDR1 is KGHSH, CDR2 LQKENI. Trimming removed 5 bases at V and 7 bases at J, with 20 bases between.

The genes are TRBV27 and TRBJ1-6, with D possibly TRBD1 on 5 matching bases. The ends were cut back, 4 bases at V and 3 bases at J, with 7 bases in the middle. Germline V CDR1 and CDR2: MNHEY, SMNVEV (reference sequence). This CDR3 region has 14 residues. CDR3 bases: TGTGCCAGCAGTTCTGACAGCTATAATTCACCCCTCCACTTT. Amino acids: CASSSDSYNSPLHF.

This chain's CDR3 is CASSLGEVNEKLFF. The CDR3 bases are TGCGCCAGCAGCTTGGGGGAGGTGAATGAAAAACTGTTTTTT. The V call is TRBV5-1, the J call TRBJ1-4; D not resolved. Per germline, CDR1 SGHRS and CDR2 YFSETQ. This CDR3 is 14 amino acids long. The ends were cut back, 0 bases at V and 5 bases at J, with 8 bases in the middle.

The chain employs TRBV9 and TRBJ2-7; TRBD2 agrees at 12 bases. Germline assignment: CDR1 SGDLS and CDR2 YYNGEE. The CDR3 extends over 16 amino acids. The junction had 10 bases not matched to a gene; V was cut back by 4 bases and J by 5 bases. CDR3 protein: CASSPDTSGRRNEQYF. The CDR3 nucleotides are TGTGCCAGCAGCCCAGATACTAGCGGGAGGAGAAACGAGCAGTACTTC.

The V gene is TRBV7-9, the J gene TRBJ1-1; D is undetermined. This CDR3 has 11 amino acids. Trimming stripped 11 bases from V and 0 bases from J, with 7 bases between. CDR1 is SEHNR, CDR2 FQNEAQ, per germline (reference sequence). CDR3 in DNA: TGTGCCGTCCAGATGAACACTGAAGCTTTCTTT. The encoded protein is CAVQMNTEAFF.

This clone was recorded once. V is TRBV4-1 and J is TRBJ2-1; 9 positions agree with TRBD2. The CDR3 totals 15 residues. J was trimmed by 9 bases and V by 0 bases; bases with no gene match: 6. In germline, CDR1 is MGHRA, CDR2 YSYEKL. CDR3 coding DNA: TGCGCCAGCAGCCAAGAGGGCGGGGGGGGGCCTGAGCAGTTCTTC. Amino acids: CASSQEGGGGPEQFF.

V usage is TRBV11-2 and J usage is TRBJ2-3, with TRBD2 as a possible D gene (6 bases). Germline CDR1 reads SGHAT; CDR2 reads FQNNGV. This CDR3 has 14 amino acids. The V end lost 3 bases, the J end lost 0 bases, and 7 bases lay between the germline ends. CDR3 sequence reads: CASSLGTSTDTQYF. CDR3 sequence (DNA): TGTGCCAGCAGCTTGGGGACTAGCACAGATACGCAGTATTTT. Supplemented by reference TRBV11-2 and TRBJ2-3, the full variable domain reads EAGVAQSPRYKIIEKRQSVAFWCNPISGHATLYWYQQILGQGPKLLIQFQNNGVVDDSQLPKDRFSAERLKGVDSTLKIQPAKLEDSAVYLCASSLGTSTDTQYFGPGTRLTVL.

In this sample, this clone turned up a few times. CDR3 residues: CASSQLLNEQFF. CDR3 DNA sequence: TGCGCCAGCAGTCAACTCCTCAATGAGCAGTTCTTC. This chain connects TRBV23-1 to TRBJ2-1; D not certain. TRBV23-1 counts as an open reading frame of uncertain function. The CDR3 length is 12 residues. The germline V and J ends were trimmed by 2 bases and 6 bases, with 5 bases remaining between them.